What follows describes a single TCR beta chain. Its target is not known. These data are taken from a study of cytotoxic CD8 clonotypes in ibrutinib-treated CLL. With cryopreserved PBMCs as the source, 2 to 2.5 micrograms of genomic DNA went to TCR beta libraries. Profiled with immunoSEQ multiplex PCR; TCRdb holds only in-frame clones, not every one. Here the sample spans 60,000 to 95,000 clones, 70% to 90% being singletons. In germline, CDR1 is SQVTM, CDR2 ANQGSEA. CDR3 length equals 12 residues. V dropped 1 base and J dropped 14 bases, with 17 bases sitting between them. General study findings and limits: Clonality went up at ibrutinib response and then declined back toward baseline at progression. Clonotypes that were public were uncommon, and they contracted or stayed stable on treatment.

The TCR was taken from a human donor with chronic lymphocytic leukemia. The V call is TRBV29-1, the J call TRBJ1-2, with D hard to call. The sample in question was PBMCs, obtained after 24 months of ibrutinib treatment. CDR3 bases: TGCAGCGTTGAAGTAGGACCATCAAGTCTAACCTTC. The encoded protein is CSVEVGPSSLTF. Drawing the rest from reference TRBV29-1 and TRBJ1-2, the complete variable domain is SAVISQKPSRDICQRGTSLTIQCQVDSQVTMMFWYRQQPGQSLTLIATANQGSEATYESGFVIDKFPISRPNLTFSTLTVSNMSPEDSSIYLCSVEVGPSSLTFGSGTRLTVV.